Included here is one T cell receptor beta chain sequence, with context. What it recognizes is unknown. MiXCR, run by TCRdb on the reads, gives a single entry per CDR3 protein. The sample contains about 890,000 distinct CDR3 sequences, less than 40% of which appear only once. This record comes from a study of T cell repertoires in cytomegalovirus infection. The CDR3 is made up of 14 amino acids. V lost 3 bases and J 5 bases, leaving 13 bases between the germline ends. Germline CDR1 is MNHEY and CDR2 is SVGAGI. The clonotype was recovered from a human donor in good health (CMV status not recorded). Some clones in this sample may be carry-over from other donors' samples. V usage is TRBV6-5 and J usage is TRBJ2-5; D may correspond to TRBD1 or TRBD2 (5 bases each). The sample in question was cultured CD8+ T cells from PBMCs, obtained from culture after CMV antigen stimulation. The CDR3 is CASSYFGGWETQYF. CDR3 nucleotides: TGTGCCAGCAGTTATTTTGGGGGATGGGAGACCCAGTACTTC.